A selection of T cell receptor beta chains follows, all from one sample in a study of shared clonotypes between healthy human individuals. The data were produced by immunoSEQ multiplex PCR, yet TCRdb's version contains in-frame clones alone and is incomplete. Of around 2,000,000 clones detected, less than 95% appear once; the ten largest clones hold 0.9% to 1.5%. Material for sequencing was naive CD8+ T cells sorted from blood. The receptors stem from a man between 18 and 35 years old in good health. The CDR3 runs from the conserved cysteine through the conserved F or W. The D gene is left open where the match is weak. Expanded clones are given a class, and other clones once, few, many or no size at all.

clone_size: NA
d_call: TRBD1
v_call: TRBV11-3
j_call: TRBJ1-1
cdr3_nt: TGTGCCAGCAGTTCGATCATTCAGGGGGCGATAACTGAAGCTTTCTTT
cdr3_aa: CASSSIIQGAITEAFF

clone_size: NA
d_call: NA
v_call: TRBV25-1
j_call: TRBJ1-6
cdr3_nt: TGTGCCAGCAGTGAGGGGGTTTTAGAGAATTCACCCCTCCACTTT
cdr3_aa: CASSEGVLENSPLHF

clone_size: NA
d_call: TRBD2
v_call: TRBV7-9
j_call: TRBJ2-7
cdr3_nt: TGTGCCAGCAGCGACCCGGGGACTAGCGGGGATTCCTACGAGCAGTACTTC
cdr3_aa: CASSDPGTSGDSYEQYF

clone_size: NA
d_call: TRBD2
v_call: TRBV9
j_call: TRBJ2-3
cdr3_nt: TGTGCCAGCAGCGCTAGCGGGGGGGCTGATACGCAGTATTTT
cdr3_aa: CASSASGGADTQYF

clone_size: NA
d_call: NA
v_call: TRBV21-1
j_call: TRBJ1-3
cdr3_nt: TGTGCCAGCAGCATGGCAGGCGATGGGATTGGCTCTGGAAACACCATATATTTT
cdr3_aa: CASSMAGDGIGSGNTIYF

clone_size: few
d_call: NA
v_call: TRBV7-9
j_call: TRBJ2-3
cdr3_nt: TGTGCCAGCAGCTCCGGCACAGATACGCAGTATTTT
cdr3_aa: CASSSGTDTQYF

clone_size: NA
d_call: TRBD2
v_call: TRBV7-9
j_call: TRBJ2-7
cdr3_nt: TGTGCCAGCAGCCCTCCGGGAGGGGTCCACGAGCAGTACTTC
cdr3_aa: CASSPPGGVHEQYF

clone_size: NA
d_call: NA
v_call: TRBV28
j_call: TRBJ2-3
cdr3_nt: TGTGCCAGCAGTTGGGGACTCTCGGATACGCAGTATTTT
cdr3_aa: CASSWGLSDTQYF

clone_size: NA
d_call: NA
v_call: TRBV27
j_call: TRBJ2-7
cdr3_nt: TGTGCCAGCAGTTTATTGGGGGGGCGCTACGAGCAGTACTTC
cdr3_aa: CASSLLGGRYEQYF

clone_size: NA
d_call: TRBD1
v_call: TRBV6-6
j_call: TRBJ2-7
cdr3_nt: TGTGCCAGCAGTGCCCGGGACAGCTCCTACGAGCAGTACTTC
cdr3_aa: CASSARDSSYEQYF

clone_size: NA
d_call: TRBD2
v_call: TRBV19
j_call: TRBJ2-4
cdr3_nt: TGTGCCAGTAGCTTTAGCGGGGGGCAGTGGAAAAACATTCAGTACTTC
cdr3_aa: CASSFSGGQWKNIQYF

clone_size: NA
d_call: TRBD2
v_call: TRBV6-6
j_call: TRBJ2-3
cdr3_nt: TGTGCCAGCAGTTCTAGCGGGAGGGCCGTGGATACGCAGTATTTT
cdr3_aa: CASSSSGRAVDTQYF

clone_size: NA
d_call: TRBD2
v_call: TRBV27
j_call: TRBJ2-7
cdr3_nt: TGTGCCAGCAGTTTTTCAGCGGGGGCCGCGTCCTACGAGCAGTACTTC
cdr3_aa: CASSFSAGAASYEQYF

clone_size: NA
d_call: NA
v_call: TRBV30
j_call: TRBJ2-6
cdr3_nt: TGTGCCTGGACAGAGGCCGCTGGGGCCAACGTCCTGACTTTC
cdr3_aa: CAWTEAAGANVLTF

clone_size: NA
d_call: TRBD1
v_call: TRBV10-1
j_call: TRBJ2-5
cdr3_nt: TGCGCCAGCAGTGCCTCCGGGACAGGGAACCAAGAGACCCAGTACTTC
cdr3_aa: CASSASGTGNQETQYF

clone_size: NA
d_call: NA
v_call: TRBV27
j_call: TRBJ2-3
cdr3_nt: TGTGCCAGCAGTTGGCGGGACTCCGGACGCACAGATACGCAGTATTTT
cdr3_aa: CASSWRDSGRTDTQYF

clone_size: NA
d_call: NA
v_call: TRBV10-1
j_call: TRBJ2-2
cdr3_nt: TGCGCCAGCAGTGAATCCGGGATCGGGGAGCTGTTTTTT
cdr3_aa: CASSESGIGELFF

clone_size: NA
d_call: TRBD2
v_call: TRBV28
j_call: TRBJ2-2
cdr3_nt: TGTGCCAGCGCATCTAGCGGGACCATGGGTACCGGGGAGCTGTTTTTT
cdr3_aa: CASASSGTMGTGELFF

clone_size: NA
d_call: NA
v_call: TRBV7-6
j_call: TRBJ1-1
cdr3_nt: TGTGCCAGCAGCCCCTACACGAACACTGAAGCTTTCTTT
cdr3_aa: CASSPYTNTEAFF

clone_size: NA
d_call: TRBD1
v_call: TRBV27
j_call: TRBJ2-7
cdr3_nt: TGTGCCAGCAGTCCCCGACAGGGGGCAGGCGAGCAGTACTTC
cdr3_aa: CASSPRQGAGEQYF

clone_size: once
d_call: TRBD1
v_call: TRBV5-1
j_call: TRBJ2-7
cdr3_nt: TGCGCCAGCAGCTGGGAAGACAGGGACCTAGGGGAGCAGTACTTC
cdr3_aa: CASSWEDRDLGEQYF

clone_size: NA
d_call: NA
v_call: TRBV4-1
j_call: TRBJ1-1
cdr3_nt: TGCGCCAGCAGCTTGCAGGGCGGTCCGTACAGCACTGAAGCTTTCTTT
cdr3_aa: CASSLQGGPYSTEAFF

clone_size: NA
d_call: NA
v_call: TRBV4-3
j_call: TRBJ2-7
cdr3_nt: TGCGCCAGCAGCCAAAATAGCTACGAGCAGTACTTC
cdr3_aa: CASSQNSYEQYF

clone_size: NA
d_call: TRBD2
v_call: TRBV4-1
j_call: TRBJ2-7
cdr3_nt: TGCGCCAGCAGCTTCGGACTAGCGGGAGGGTACGAGCAGTACTTC
cdr3_aa: CASSFGLAGGYEQYF

clone_size: NA
d_call: TRBD2
v_call: TRBV4-1
j_call: TRBJ2-2
cdr3_nt: TGCGCCAGCAGCCATCCCCCCGGGACTAGGGGCGGCACCGGGGAGCTGTTTTTT
cdr3_aa: CASSHPPGTRGGTGELFF

clone_size: once
d_call: NA
v_call: TRBV2
j_call: TRBJ2-5
cdr3_nt: TGTGCCAGCAGTGACTGGGCAGGCCAAGAGACCCAGTACTTC
cdr3_aa: CASSDWAGQETQYF

clone_size: NA
d_call: NA
v_call: TRBV11-2
j_call: TRBJ1-1
cdr3_nt: TGTGCCAGCAGCTTCTCCGGGACAGAAGCTTTCTTT
cdr3_aa: CASSFSGTEAFF

clone_size: NA
d_call: NA
v_call: TRBV13
j_call: TRBJ2-3
cdr3_nt: TGTGCCAGCAGCCTATCGCCAGGGGGGAAAGATACGCAGTATTTT
cdr3_aa: CASSLSPGGKDTQYF

clone_size: NA
d_call: NA
v_call: TRBV28
j_call: TRBJ2-7
cdr3_nt: TGTGCCACCAACAGGGATCTAGACGAGCAGTACTTC
cdr3_aa: CATNRDLDEQYF

clone_size: NA
d_call: NA
v_call: TRBV10-1
j_call: TRBJ2-7
cdr3_nt: TGCGCCAGCAGTGCAAGTAGCGGTTACGAGCAGTACTTC
cdr3_aa: CASSASSGYEQYF

clone_size: NA
d_call: TRBD2
v_call: TRBV11-2
j_call: TRBJ2-7
cdr3_nt: TGTGCCAGCAGCTTAGTCCTAGCGGGAGAAGGGTACGAGCAGTACTTC
cdr3_aa: CASSLVLAGEGYEQYF

clone_size: NA
d_call: NA
v_call: TRBV23-1
j_call: TRBJ2-7
cdr3_nt: TGCGCCAGCAGTCAATCTTTGGGGGTTGGGCCCCTCTACGAGCAGTACTTC
cdr3_aa: CASSQSLGVGPLYEQYF

clone_size: NA
d_call: TRBD1
v_call: TRBV10-2
j_call: TRBJ2-7
cdr3_nt: TGCGCCAGCGGCCAGCCACAGGGGGTATCGTACGAGCAGTACTTC
cdr3_aa: CASGQPQGVSYEQYF

clone_size: NA
d_call: NA
v_call: TRBV7-8
j_call: TRBJ1-1
cdr3_nt: TGTGCCAGCAGCCTTGTGTTTGGAGGGTCGAACACTGAAGCTTTCTTT
cdr3_aa: CASSLVFGGSNTEAFF

clone_size: NA
d_call: NA
v_call: TRBV27
j_call: TRBJ2-1
cdr3_nt: TGTGCCAGCAGTTTGGACGCGAAATCCTACAATGAGCAGTTCTTC
cdr3_aa: CASSLDAKSYNEQFF

clone_size: few
d_call: NA
v_call: TRBV29-1
j_call: TRBJ1-2
cdr3_nt: TGCAGCGTTGAAGGGACGGCTAACTATGGCTACACCTTC
cdr3_aa: CSVEGTANYGYTF

clone_size: NA
d_call: NA
v_call: TRBV19
j_call: TRBJ2-2
cdr3_nt: TGTGCCAGTAGTATAGGTACTGAAGGGGAAAACTCCGGGGAGCTGTTTTTT
cdr3_aa: CASSIGTEGENSGELFF

clone_size: once
d_call: NA
v_call: TRBV6-5
j_call: TRBJ2-7
cdr3_nt: TGTGCCAGCAGTTACGGGATTCTCTCCTACGAGCAGTACTTC
cdr3_aa: CASSYGILSYEQYF

clone_size: NA
d_call: NA
v_call: TRBV10-3
j_call: TRBJ2-7
cdr3_nt: TGTGCCATCAGTGTAGGGGACCCGTCTTACGAGCAGTACTTC
cdr3_aa: CAISVGDPSYEQYF